This T cell receptor beta chain was documented in a study of monozygotic twins with inflammatory bowel disease. Via template switching, UMIs carrying a 6-nucleotide sample barcode were introduced. TCRdb reprocessed the 5' RACE reads and reports one entry per CDR3 protein, with no DNA. The repertoire table contains approximately 330,000 distinct CDR3 sequences. Study conclusions and caveats: Discordant twins had repertoire similarity that did not differ from that of concordant twins, possibly from limited power. Varying immunosuppressive regimens may have increased patient repertoire variability.

Points on this clonotype: The antigen remains undetermined.

Per germline, CDR1 SEHNR and CDR2 FQNEAQ (reference sequence). CDR3 length: 13 amino acids. This receptor was taken from a human donor with ulcerative colitis or Crohn's disease, or a healthy co-twin of an affected twin (not recorded which). Sequenced input: blood. The chain uses TRBV7-9 and TRBJ1-4. CDR3 amino acids: CASSLDPFEKLFF.